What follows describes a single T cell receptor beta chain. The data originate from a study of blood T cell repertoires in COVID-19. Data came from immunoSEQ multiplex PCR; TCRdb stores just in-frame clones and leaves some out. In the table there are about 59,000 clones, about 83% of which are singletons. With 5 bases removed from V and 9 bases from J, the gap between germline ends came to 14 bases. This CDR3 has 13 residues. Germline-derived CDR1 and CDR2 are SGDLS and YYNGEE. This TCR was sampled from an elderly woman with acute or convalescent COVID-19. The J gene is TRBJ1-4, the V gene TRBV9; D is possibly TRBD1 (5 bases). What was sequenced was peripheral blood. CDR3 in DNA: TGTGCCAGCAGGGGAGGGGCGAATAAAAAACTGTTTTTT. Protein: CASRGGANKKLFF.